This paragraph reports one T cell receptor (beta chain). CDR1 and CDR2 from the germline V gene are MNHNS and SASEGT. There are 15 residues in the CDR3. V shed 6 bases, J shed 5 bases, and the junction held 8 bases outside the gene matches. This record comes from a study of shared clonotypes between healthy human individuals. Only in-frame clones appear in the TCRdb table, and some are missing; sequencing was by immunoSEQ multiplex PCR. The table has roughly 2.4 million clones, 90% to 96% seen once. V and J are TRBV6-1 and TRBJ2-7, with TRBD2 matching 12 bases. Material: naive CD4+ T cells sorted from blood. The subset was: CD45RA+ positively selected. This clonotype originated in a man between 18 and 29 years old in good health. The chain's CDR3 is CASRPPLAGGHEQYF. For the CDR3, the DNA is TGTGCCAGCAGGCCCCCGCTAGCGGGAGGGCACGAGCAGTACTTC.